This T cell receptor (beta chain) was documented in a study of beta chain features in type 1 diabetes. This clone was found a few times. Its matching antigen is unknown. Germline V lookup: CDR1 LNHNV, CDR2 YYDKDF (reference sequence). CDR3 length: 18 amino acids. J lost 0 bases, V lost 2 bases, and 6 bases had no gene match. The investigators reverse transcribed all of the isolated RNA, so they sequenced expressed TCRB transcripts. Some clones are missing from TCRdb's copy, which holds only in-frame ones; the method was immunoSEQ multiplex PCR. The profile shows 350,000 to 400,000 clones, more than 13% of them singletons. Study results and caveats: Type 1 diabetes patients had fewer VDJ junction insertions and more deletions. Moderately but significantly shorter TCRB CDR3s were found in Type 1 diabetes patients in all four CD4+ subsets.

Sorted CD4+ subsets: naive, central memory, regulatory, stem cell-like memory (CD45RO/CCR7/CD25/CD127/CD95/CD27 panel). Purity exceeding 95% was reached by all sorted populations. The sample was naive CD4+ T cells from blood. The chain employs TRBV15 and TRBJ2-7; 14 nucleotides agree with TRBD2. The receptor's source is a woman between 18 and 29 years old in good health. CDR3 amino acids: CATSRQGTSGRSSYEQYF. The CDR3 DNA is TGTGCCACCAGCAGACAGGGGACTAGCGGGAGAAGCTCCTACGAGCAGTACTTC.